This T cell receptor (beta chain) was identified during a study of blood T cell repertoires in COVID-19. Study context: Samples representing acute and convalescent COVID-19 were sourced from the United States, Italy and Spain.

Original processing methods: Amplified reference gene primers provided the basis for estimating nucleated cell counts. Sequencing used immunoSEQ multiplex PCR; TCRdb keeps in-frame clones, though not all of them. Clone size and the V and J calls come from that table; the DNA yielded D and trimming. This table has a few hundred thousand clones, about 87% appearing once. V lost 1 base to trimming and J lost 7 bases, with 14 bases between them. CDR1 is SNHLY, CDR2 FYNNEI, per germline. The CDR3 runs 15 residues. The material sequenced was peripheral blood. V gene TRBV2 combines with J gene TRBJ1-5; no reliable D call. This receptor was obtained from a woman aged 55-75 years with COVID-19, enrolled during active disease. CDR3 residues: CASSEEAVARQPQHF. The CDR3 region has the DNA TGTGCCAGCAGTGAAGAGGCAGTTGCGAGGCAGCCCCAGCATTTT.